The 25 T cell receptor beta chains below all came from one sample that was sequenced in a study of spatial heterogeneity in lung cancer. Time point described: sample taken at primary tumor resection. TCRdb reprocessed the 5' RACE reads via MiXCR and lists one record per CDR3 protein. The table includes approximately 52,000 distinct CDR3 sequences, over 4.5% detected once. The sequencing used PBMCs, collected at surgery. The receptors here all came from a male donor with early-stage non-small cell lung cancer.

The V and J genes are TRBV7-9 and TRBJ2-1; no clear D gene. V lost 5 bases, J lost 13 bases, and 15 bases lay in between. Germline assignment: CDR1 SEHNR and CDR2 FQNEAQ (reference sequence). The length of the CDR3 is 12 residues. In DNA form, the CDR3 reads TGTGCCAGCAGCCCCTTTTCTGGGCCACAGTTCTTC. It codes for CASSPFSGPQFF.

In this sample, this clonotype turned up many times. The rearrangement links TRBV3-1 to TRBJ2-7; possible D gene TRBD2, 6 bases. Per the germline V gene, CDR1 is LGHDT and CDR2 is YNNKEL (reference sequence). The CDR3 sequence is 16 residues long. The V end was cut by 4 bases, the J end by 0 bases, with 16 bases between. CDR3 sequence: CASSRGIAGYSYEQYF. The DNA of the CDR3 is TGTGCCAGCAGCCGGGGGATCGCGGGGTACTCCTACGAGCAGTACTTC.

This clonotype occurred many times. This chain connects TRBV7-2 to TRBJ2-7, with 11 bases aligning to TRBD2. Germline values: CDR1 SGHTA, CDR2 FQGNSA. This CDR3 region has 14 residues. The trim removed 6 bases at V and 4 bases at J, leaving 5 bases unmatched. CDR3 protein: CASSSLAGGYEQYF. As DNA, the CDR3 is TGTGCCAGCAGTTCCTTAGCGGGAGGGTACGAGCAGTACTTC.

This clonotype was observed many times. V is TRBV7-9 and J is TRBJ2-1; 9 bases are a match to TRBD2. With V trimmed by 6 bases and J by 15 bases, 9 bases remained unmatched. CDR1 and CDR2 (germline): SEHNR, FQNEAQ (reference sequence). The CDR3 is made up of 12 amino acids. This CDR3 is CASSYPSGNPFF. DNA of the CDR3: TGTGCCAGCAGTTACCCTAGCGGGAATCCGTTCTTC.

This clonotype occurred many times. V and J are TRBV20-1 and TRBJ1-2, with D hard to call. Trimming cost V 4 bases and J 2 bases, with 8 bases left between them. Germline CDR1 and CDR2: DFQATT and SNEGSKA (reference sequence). The CDR3 length is 12 residues. The DNA of the CDR3 is TGCAGTGCTAAGCGGCCAAACTATGGCTACACCTTC. Its protein product is CSAKRPNYGYTF.

This clonotype occurred many times. The chain uses TRBV2 and TRBJ2-2, with D uncertain. Germline V gene sequence: CDR1 SNHLY, CDR2 FYNNEI. The CDR3 length is 13 residues. V lost 2 bases to trimming and J lost 3 bases, with 4 bases between them. CDR3 nucleotides: TGTGCCAGCAGTGAATTCCACACCGGGGAGCTGTTTTTT. It codes for CASSEFHTGELFF.

This clonotype has ten or more counts. The chain has TRBV20-1 and TRBJ1-5; 8 bases map to TRBD1. The length of the CDR3 is 14 residues. From germline, CDR1 is DFQATT and CDR2 SNEGSKA (reference sequence). The V and J ends lost 3 bases and 1 base, in that order; junction bases with no gene match: 2. The CDR3 DNA reads as TGCAGTGCTAGGGGGGACAGGAGCAATCAGCCCCAGCATTTT. It translates to CSARGDRSNQPQHF.

This clonotype was detected many times. This chain connects TRBV5-1 to TRBJ1-1; D is undetermined. Germline CDR1 SGHRS, CDR2 YFSETQ. The CDR3 is 14 residues long. Trimming removed 0 bases at V and 1 base at J, with 7 bases between. Written as DNA, the CDR3 is TGCGCCAGCAGCTTGGCCTCCTGGAACACTGAAGCTTTCTTT. Its protein product is CASSLASWNTEAFF. Drawing the rest from reference TRBV5-1 and TRBJ1-1, the complete variable domain is KAGVTQTPRYLIKTRGQQVTLSCSPISGHRSVSWYQQTPGQGLQFLFEYFSETQRNKGNFPGRFSGRQFSNSRSEMNVSTLELGDSALYLCASSLASWNTEAFFGQGTRLTVV.

The chain has TRBV5-1 and TRBJ2-7; tentative D call: TRBD2 (6 bases). The CDR3 is 16 amino acids. Germline V lookup: CDR1 SGHRS, CDR2 YFSETQ. V lost 0 bases and J lost 1, with 14 bases in between. The DNA of the CDR3 is TGCGCCAGCAGCTTGGGGGACTTTCTCCGATCCTACGAGCAGTACTTC. The encoded protein is CASSLGDFLRSYEQYF.

This clonotype was picked up many times. The V call is TRBV4-1, the J call TRBJ2-7, with D perhaps TRBD2 (5 bases). This CDR3 is 13 amino acids long. Trimming removed 1 base from V and 3 bases from J, with 7 bases in between. Looked up from germline, CDR1 is MGHRA and CDR2 is YSYEKL. CDR3 region: CASSQAGNYEQYF. The DNA of the CDR3 is TGCGCCAGCAGCCAAGCGGGGAACTACGAGCAGTACTTC.

This clonotype has a count of ten or more. The gene calls are TRBV5-6 and TRBJ2-2, with D perhaps matching TRBD2 (5 bases). With 2 bases removed from V and 4 bases from J, the gap between germline ends came to 6 bases. The V gene's germline CDR1 is SGHDT and CDR2 YYEEEE. CDR3 length: 13 amino acids. CDR3 in DNA: TGTGCCAGCAGCTTCGCGGGCACCGGGGAGCTGTTTTTT. This translates into CASSFAGTGELFF.

This clonotype was detected many times. The chain is built from TRBV18 and TRBJ1-1; the D is unclear. The germline V and J ends were trimmed by 3 bases and 3 bases, with 8 bases remaining between them. The CDR3 totals 13 residues. From germline, CDR1 is KGHSH and CDR2 LQKENI. CDR3 in amino acids: CASSPVEYTEAFF. The CDR3 nucleotides are TGTGCCAGCTCACCTGTTGAGTACACTGAAGCTTTCTTT.

This clonotype came up many times. The rearrangement links TRBV29-1 to TRBJ2-3; the match to TRBD1 covers 7 bases. This CDR3 comprises 13 residues. V lost 7 bases to trimming and J lost 4 bases; unmatched junction nucleotides: 8. The V gene's germline CDR1 is SQVTM and CDR2 ANQGSEA. The CDR3, as DNA: TGCAGCGCTCCGGGACAGTTAGCAGATACGCAGTATTTT. It translates to CSAPGQLADTQYF.

In this sample, this clonotype turned up a few times. J is TRBJ2-1 and V is TRBV5-4, with 11 bases matching TRBD2. Germline CDR1 reads SGHNT; CDR2 reads YYREEE (reference sequence). CDR3 length: 17 amino acids. The V and J ends lost 2 bases and 4 bases, in that order; junction bases with no gene match: 8. The CDR3 region has the DNA TGTGCCAGCAGCTTCAGTCCGGGACTAGCGGAGTACAATGAGCAGTTCTTC. Its translation is CASSFSPGLAEYNEQFF.

This clonotype was seen ten or more times. The chain links TRBV29-1 to TRBJ1-4; D is possibly TRBD1 (5 bases). Trimming cost V 7 bases and J 7 bases, with 13 bases left between them. The CDR3 contains 12 residues. The germline V gene has CDR1 SQVTM and CDR2 ANQGSEA. CDR3 sequence (DNA): TGCAGCGGAAGAAAGGGGACTGAAAAACTGTTTTTT. Translating gives CSGRKGTEKLFF. Looking up the rest from reference TRBV29-1 and TRBJ1-4 gives the full variable domain: SAVISQKPSRDICQRGTSLTIQCQVDSQVTMMFWYRQQPGQSLTLIATANQGSEATYESGFVIDKFPISRPNLTFSTLTVSNMSPEDSSIYLCSGRKGTEKLFFGSGTQLSVL.

This clonotype came up many times. V and J are TRBV5-5 and TRBJ2-7, with D unclear. V lost 4 bases to trimming and J lost 5 bases, with 13 bases between them. The CDR3 runs to 13 residues. CDR1 and CDR2 (germline): SGHKS, YYEKEE (reference sequence). The CDR3 DNA reads as TGTGCCAGCAGCCCTCGAGACGCTGACGAGCAGTACTTC. This gives the protein CASSPRDADEQYF.

This clonotype has ten or more counts. The J gene is TRBJ1-2, the V gene TRBV20-1; D possibly corresponds to TRBD1 (5 bases). Germline V gene data show CDR1 as DFQATT and CDR2 as SNEGSKA (reference sequence). The length of the CDR3 is 12 residues. The ends were cut back, 1 base at V and 4 bases at J, with 7 bases in the middle. CDR3 nucleotide sequence: TGCAGTGCTAGAGCTCAGGGCTATGGCTACACCTTC. Protein: CSARAQGYGYTF.

This clonotype was counted many times. This chain connects TRBV5-1 to TRBJ2-1; D remains unclear. In germline, CDR1 is SGHRS, CDR2 YFSETQ. The V end was cut by 2 bases, the J end by 3 bases, with 3 bases between. The CDR3 totals 12 residues. The CDR3 bases are TGCGCCAGCAGCTTTGGCTACAATGAGCAGTTCTTC. Its translation: CASSFGYNEQFF.

A note on this clonotype: This sequence may be a read error, since a much larger clone differs from it by one base. The rearrangement links TRBV28 to TRBJ2-3; the match to TRBD1 covers 8 bases. The length of the CDR3 is 15 residues. CDR1 is MDHEN, CDR2 SYDVKM, per germline. The V and J ends lost 8 bases and 7 bases, in that order; junction bases with no gene match: 14. The CDR3 nucleotides are TGTGCCAGCTCCCTCCTCGACAGGGGCAGAAATACGCAGTATTTT. It translates to CASSLLDRGRNTQYF.

Many counts were recorded for this clonotype. This chain connects TRBV10-3 to TRBJ1-2; D remains ambiguous. This CDR3 has 13 amino acids. The ends were cut back, 3 bases at V and 4 bases at J, with 9 bases in the middle. Per the germline V gene, CDR1 is ENHRY and CDR2 is SYGVKD. CDR3 in amino acids: CAISDPVSYGYTF. CDR3 coding DNA: TGTGCCATCAGTGACCCCGTGAGCTATGGCTACACCTTC.

The table lists this clonotype with many counts. This rearrangement joins TRBV7-8 to TRBJ2-1; 8 bases are a match to TRBD2. V was pared by 6 bases and J by 2 bases, with 9 bases of the junction left unmatched. Germline V lookup: CDR1 SGHVS, CDR2 FQNEAQ. This CDR3 comprises 16 residues. The CDR3 sequence is CASSSFSGITYNEQFF. The CDR3 nucleotides read TGTGCCAGCAGTTCCTTTAGCGGGATAACCTACAATGAGCAGTTCTTC.

In this sample, this clonotype turned up many times. The V call is TRBV28, the J call TRBJ2-5; 7 bases map to TRBD1. Germline CDR1 and CDR2: MDHEN and SYDVKM. J gave up 5 bases and V 5 bases, and 5 bases lay outside the gene matches. The CDR3 is 13 amino acids. Written as DNA, the CDR3 is TGTGCCAGCAGTCAACAGGGGCGGGAGACCCAGTACTTC. This codes for CASSQQGRETQYF.

This clonotype was observed many times. J is TRBJ2-7 and V is TRBV3-1; TRBD2 aligns across 11 bases. CDR1 is LGHDT and CDR2 is YNNKEL in the germline V gene (reference sequence). J lost 0 bases, V lost 3 bases, and 7 bases had no gene match. CDR3 length: 17 residues. CDR3 nucleotides: TGTGCCAGCAGCCAGAACCCCGGGACTAGCGGCTCCTACGAGCAGTACTTC. Translation: CASSQNPGTSGSYEQYF.

At least ten counts were recorded for this clonotype. The chain combines TRBV18 with TRBJ2-7, with TRBD1 identical over 9 bases. V trimming: 3 bases; J trimming: 0 bases; junction bases outside the gene matches: 18. The CDR3 consists of 20 residues. Germline CDR1 reads KGHSH; CDR2 reads LQKENI. The CDR3 spells CASSPSAGTGPTIVSYEQYF. The DNA of the CDR3 is TGTGCCAGCTCACCCTCCGCCGGGACAGGGCCCACTATTGTCTCCTACGAGCAGTACTTC.

The V gene is TRBV20-1, the J gene TRBJ2-3, with D possibly being TRBD2 (5 bases). Germline-derived CDR1 and CDR2 are DFQATT and SNEGSKA (reference sequence). V was clipped by 1 base and J by 2 bases, with 10 bases between them. This CDR3 is built from 14 residues. CDR3 DNA sequence: TGCAGTGCTAGAGCGACCGACTACACAGATACGCAGTATTTT. Translated, it gives CSARATDYTDTQYF.